The TCR beta chain described here comes from a study of OX40 agonist ivuxolimab in advanced cancers. For the study at large: It was ivuxolimab, an agonistic anti-OX40 (CD134) antibody, that patients were treated with.

Study-wide results and caveats: At doses 0.1 to 3.0 mg/kg, CD4+ and CD8+ clones expanded.

Germline V gene data show CDR1 as KGHSH and CDR2 as LQKENI. This CDR3 region has 14 residues. J gave up 3 bases and V 6 bases, and 3 bases lay outside the gene matches. Produced via immunoSEQ multiplex PCR; TCRdb's table is partial and in-frame only. Here the sample spans approximately 80,000 clones, 91% being singletons. In regard to this clone: Its antigen is undetermined.

This TCR came from an adult with an advanced solid tumor such as melanoma, head and neck, liver or kidney cancer. This specimen consisted of CD4+ or CD8+ T cells sorted from blood, obtained in a trial of the OX40 agonist ivuxolimab. The genes are TRBV18 and TRBJ2-7; 12 bases line up with TRBD2. The CDR3 protein is CASSPTSGSYEQYF. CDR3 DNA sequence: TGTGCCAGCTCCCCGACTAGCGGGAGCTACGAGCAGTACTTC.